Listed below are T cell receptor beta chains from one sample, sequenced in a study of T cell responses to AZD1222 COVID-19 vaccine. Clones were sequenced by immunoSEQ multiplex PCR, and TCRdb holds only the in-frame ones, with some missing. The data hold fewer than 130,000 clones, with approximately 90% observed a single time. The source was peripheral blood, collected 28 days after the second AZD1222 dose. These receptors came from an adult who received the AZD1222 COVID-19 vaccine. The CDR3 runs from the conserved cysteine through the conserved F or W. The order of the fields is V gene, D gene, clone size, J gene, CDR3 protein, CDR3 DNA. The D gene is left open where the match is weak. A row's size may be missing; if present it is once, few, many or a size class.

TRBV4-1	.	.	TRBJ1-1	CASSLQRVRTTEAFF	TGCGCCAGCAGCCTCCAACGGGTGCGGACCACTGAAGCTTTCTTT
TRBV27	TRBD2	.	TRBJ2-7	CASSEAGPHYEQYF	TGTGCCAGTTCTGAAGCGGGGCCCCACTACGAGCAGTACTTC
TRBV5-1	TRBD2	once	TRBJ2-2	CASSARGALNTGELFF	TGCGCCAGCAGCGCGCGGGGGGCCCTGAACACCGGGGAGCTGTTTTTT
TRBV27	.	.	TRBJ1-1	CASSSVMGRAEAFF	TGTGCCAGCAGTTCAGTCATGGGCCGAGCTGAAGCTTTCTTT
TRBV3-1/TRBV3-2	.	.	TRBJ1-2	CASSQERGVYGYTF	TGTGCCAGCAGCCAAGAAAGGGGTGTTTATGGCTACACCTTC
TRBV2	TRBD2	.	TRBJ2-5	CASSEASGVYETQYF	TGTGCCAGCAGTGAAGCTAGCGGGGTGTACGAGACCCAGTACTTC
TRBV4-2	TRBD2	.	TRBJ2-1	CASSQGSGRYEQFF	TGTGCCAGCAGCCAAGGGAGCGGGAGATATGAGCAGTTCTTC
TRBV19	.	.	TRBJ2-2	CASTGNTGELFF	TGTGCCAGTACGGGGAACACCGGGGAGCTGTTTTTT
TRBV15	.	.	TRBJ2-2	CATSSLEGARYTGELFF	TGTGCCACCAGCAGCTTGGAAGGGGCGAGATACACCGGGGAGCTGTTTTTT
TRBV19	.	.	TRBJ1-5	CASSTMRYQPQHF	TGTGCCAGTAGTACTATGAGGTATCAGCCCCAGCATTTT
TRBV25-1	.	.	TRBJ1-2	CASSGQTGGYTF	TGTGCCAGCAGCGGACAAACGGGTGGCTACACCTTC
TRBV3-1/TRBV3-2	TRBD1	.	TRBJ1-5	CASGPRQGSSNQPQHF	TGTGCCAGCGGACCCCGACAGGGCTCGAGCAATCAGCCCCAGCATTTT
TRBV6-6	.	.	TRBJ2-7	CASSPRGETIPSYEQYF	TGTGCCAGCAGTCCCCGTGGGGAGACGATTCCCTCCTACGAGCAGTACTTC
TRBV6-2/TRBV6-3	.	once	TRBJ1-3	CASSPPEGRAGNTIYF	TGTGCCAGCAGCCCCCCCGAGGGTCGGGCTGGAAACACCATATATTTT
TRBV28	TRBD2	.	TRBJ2-7	CASMVAGGDEQYF	TGTGCCAGCATGGTAGCGGGAGGGGACGAGCAGTACTTC
TRBV5-1	.	.	TRBJ2-2	CASSLPVVEAGELFF	TGCGCCAGCAGCTTACCAGTAGTTGAAGCCGGGGAGCTGTTTTTT
TRBV5-1	TRBD1	once	TRBJ1-3	CASSTGGHSGNTIYF	TGCGCCAGCAGCACAGGGGGACACTCTGGAAACACCATATATTTT
TRBV5-1	.	.	TRBJ1-1	CASSLGDLFGGAFF	TGCGCCAGCAGCTTGGGGGACTTGTTCGGCGGGGCTTTCTTT
TRBV28	.	.	TRBJ2-7	CASSLQSYEQYF	TGTGCCAGCAGTTTACAGTCCTACGAGCAGTACTTC
TRBV5-8	.	.	TRBJ2-7	CASSLGQLLYEQYF	TGTGCCAGCAGCTTGGGACAGCTTCTCTACGAGCAGTACTTC
TRBV19	TRBD1	.	TRBJ1-4	CASSPTDRGYSNEKLFF	TGTGCCAGTAGTCCGACGGACAGGGGATATTCTAATGAAAAACTGTTTTTT
TRBV18	.	.	TRBJ2-7	CASSLSSYEQYF	TGTGCCAGCTCCCTTAGCTCCTACGAGCAGTACTTC
TRBV11-3	TRBD1	few	TRBJ2-3	CASSPIQGDFGGDTQYF	TGTGCCAGCAGTCCTATACAGGGGGACTTCGGGGGAGATACGCAGTATTTT
TRBV5-1	TRBD1	.	TRBJ1-6	CASSLGTGPRNSPLHF	TGCGCCAGCAGCTTGGGGACAGGGCCTAGGAATTCACCCCTCCACTTT
TRBV20-1	TRBD2	.	TRBJ2-7	CSASSPGLAGGSYEQYF	TGCAGTGCTAGTTCCCCGGGACTAGCGGGAGGCTCCTACGAGCAGTACTTC
TRBV10-3	.	.	TRBJ2-2	CAISEARANTGELFF	TGTGCCATCAGTGAGGCCCGAGCGAACACCGGGGAGCTGTTTTTT
TRBV28	TRBD1	.	TRBJ1-4	CASSSGDSTGKLFF	TGTGCCAGCAGTAGTGGGGACAGTACTGGAAAACTGTTTTTT
TRBV7-2	.	.	TRBJ2-2	CASSLNSNTGELFF	TGTGCCAGCAGCTTAAACAGCAACACCGGGGAGCTGTTTTTT
TRBV20-1	.	once	TRBJ2-7	CSASSGVGTVYEQYF	TGCAGTGCTAGTAGCGGGGTCGGGACAGTCTACGAGCAGTACTTC